Sequencing of this TCR beta chain was carried out in a study of blood T cell repertoires in COVID-19. Across the whole study: The study drew acute and convalescent COVID-19 samples from the United States, Italy and Spain. Sample material is recorded as cDNA or gDNA derived from T cells, B-cell-depleted T cells, or PBMCs.

Generated by immunoSEQ multiplex PCR, the TCRdb table keeps only in-frame clones and is missing some. The data hold approximately 120,000 clones, with approximately 87% observed a single time. The CDR3 runs 17 residues. The ends were cut back, 7 bases at V and 6 bases at J, with 25 bases in the middle. CDR1 is SGHTA and CDR2 is FQGNSA in the germline V gene. This clone was seen just once. The sequence was collected from a woman aged 45 to 65 with acute or convalescent COVID-19. V usage is TRBV7-2 and J usage is TRBJ2-1, with D possibly being TRBD2 (7 bases). Sequenced input: peripheral blood. The CDR3 nucleotides are TGTGCCAGCAACCTCGTGAGTGTAGGGGGGGCCGGCAATGAGCAGTTCTTC. Protein product: CASNLVSVGGAGNEQFF.